This is a list of T cell receptor beta chains from one sample in a study of blood T cell repertoires in COVID-19. Sequencing was performed with immunoSEQ multiplex PCR; in TCRdb, only in-frame clones are kept and a portion is missing. Of about 180,000 clones detected, approximately 80% appear once; the ten largest clones hold less than 2%. The sequencing input was peripheral blood. These receptors were taken from a human donor in a cohort sampled during active COVID-19. CDR3s include the opening cysteine and the closing phenylalanine or tryptophan. D genes are given only for firm matches. Only part of the rows carry a size: once, few, many, or a class if the clone is expanded.

>TRBJ1-1|once|NA|TRBV4-3
TGCGCCAGCAGCCAAAGGGAGTGGGACACTGAAGCTTTCTTT
CASSQREWDTEAFF
>TRBJ2-7|NA|TRBD1|TRBV7-2
TGTGCCAGCAGCCCACTGACAGGGTCCTACGAGCAGTACTTC
CASSPLTGSYEQYF
>TRBJ1-1|NA|NA|TRBV3-1/TRBV3-2
TGTGCCAGCAGCCAAGGGACAGCGAACACTGAAGCTTTCTTT
CASSQGTANTEAFF
>TRBJ2-7|NA|NA|TRBV7-9
TGTGCCAGCAGCTTACCCCGGGACACTTACGAGCAGTACTTC
CASSLPRDTYEQYF
>TRBJ2-7|NA|TRBD1|TRBV9
TGTGCCAGCAGCGGAACCGGGACAGGGGTACCCTACGAGCAGTACTTC
CASSGTGTGVPYEQYF
>TRBJ1-2|NA|NA|TRBV2
TGTGCCAGCAGAGAACAGGGAGGGAACTATGGCTACACCTTC
CASREQGGNYGYTF
>TRBJ2-1|NA|TRBD2|TRBV11-3
TGTGCCAGCAGCTTAGATAGGTGGGGACTAGCGGGAGATGGGAATGAGCAGTTCTTC
CASSLDRWGLAGDGNEQFF
>TRBJ2-7|NA|NA|TRBV13
TGTGCCAGCAGCTCCCCCGGGTCCCGGAGGGGCGAGCAGTACTTC
CASSSPGSRRGEQYF
>TRBJ2-7|NA|NA|TRBV7-2
TGTGCCAGCAGCTTAGGGGGAGAGACCTACGAGCAGTACTTC
CASSLGGETYEQYF
>TRBJ2-7|NA|TRBD1|TRBV4-2
TGTGCCAGCAGCCAAGATCGGACAGGGTTCTACGAGCAGTACTTC
CASSQDRTGFYEQYF
>TRBJ1-4|few|NA|TRBV21-1
TGTGCCAGCAGCATTCATAATCACGACCCAGGGGAAAAACTGTTTTTT
CASSIHNHDPGEKLFF
>TRBJ2-2|NA|NA|TRBV7-2
TGTGCCAGCAGCTTCAGTACCGGGGAGCTGTTTTTT
CASSFSTGELFF
>TRBJ2-7|NA|TRBD1|TRBV7-8
TGTGCCAGCAGCTTAGTTGGCCAGGGGGCTTTCGAGCAGTACTTC
CASSLVGQGAFEQYF
>TRBJ2-1|medium-sized|NA|TRBV9
TGTGCCAGCAGCCCCCCAGAACAGACCTACAATGAGCAGTTCTTC
CASSPPEQTYNEQFF
>TRBJ2-7|NA|TRBD1|TRBV28
TGTGCCAGCAGTTTACTGGACAGGGCCTACGAGCAGTACTTC
CASSLLDRAYEQYF
>TRBJ2-3|NA|TRBD2|TRBV27
TGTGCCAGCAGGCAATTAGCGGGGGCGCAGGCAGATACGCAGTATTTT
CASRQLAGAQADTQYF
>TRBJ2-3|NA|TRBD1|TRBV4-3
TGCGCCAGCAGCCCCGGACAGGGGAGGGCAGATACGCAGTATTTT
CASSPGQGRADTQYF
>TRBJ1-1|NA|TRBD1|TRBV27
TGTGCCAGCAGTTTATTACAGGGGGCTGCGGGCACTGAAGCTTTCTTT
CASSLLQGAAGTEAFF
>TRBJ2-7|NA|NA|TRBV12-5
TGTGCTAGTGGTTTGCCGTCAACGAGAGAGCAGTACTTC
CASGLPSTREQYF
>TRBJ2-2|NA|TRBD1|TRBV3-1/TRBV3-2
TGTGCCAGCAGCCCAACGGGACAGGTGAACACCGGGGAGCTGTTTTTT
CASSPTGQVNTGELFF
>TRBJ1-1|NA|NA|TRBV4-1
TGCGCCAGCAGCCAAGATTCGGGGTGGGTGAACACTGAAGCTTTCTTT
CASSQDSGWVNTEAFF
>TRBJ1-5|NA|TRBD1|TRBV19
TGTGCCAGTAGCTTAACAGGGGTCGGCAATCAGCCCCAGCATTTT
CASSLTGVGNQPQHF
>TRBJ1-2|NA|TRBD1|TRBV28
TGTGCCAGCTGGGACAGGTCTAACTATGGCTACACCTTC
CASWDRSNYGYTF
>TRBJ1-1|once|NA|TRBV18
TGTGCCAGCTCACCTTCGATGGGGGGTTTAGCGGAAGCTTTCTTT
CASSPSMGGLAEAFF
>TRBJ2-7|NA|TRBD1|TRBV4-2
TGTGCCAGCAGCCAAGCTACAGGGGCAGGATACGAGCAGTACTTC
CASSQATGAGYEQYF
>TRBJ1-1|NA|NA|TRBV7-9
TGTGCCAGCAGCTTGCCAGGCAACACTGAAGCTTTCTTT
CASSLPGNTEAFF
>TRBJ1-3|NA|TRBD1|TRBV18
TGTGCCAGCTCACCACCGGCAGGGGGAAATGGAAACACCATATATTTT
CASSPPAGGNGNTIYF
>TRBJ2-1|NA|TRBD1|TRBV7-7
TGTGCTAGCAGCTTAGTGGTAGCGAGACAGGGGTACAATGAGCAGTTCTTC
CASSLVVARQGYNEQFF
>TRBJ1-2|once|NA|TRBV24-1
TGTGCCACCAGGGCCAGGGGAACCGAGGCTAACTATGGCTACACCTTC
CATRARGTEANYGYTF
>TRBJ2-7|NA|TRBD2|TRBV9
TGTGCCAGCAGCGTAGACGGCGGGAGGATGCACTACGAGCAGTACTTC
CASSVDGGRMHYEQYF
>TRBJ1-5|NA|NA|TRBV18
TGTGCCAGCTCAGAAGGGGGTAGCAATCAGCCCCAGCATTTT
CASSEGGSNQPQHF
>TRBJ1-1|NA|NA|TRBV7-8
TGTGCCAGCAGCTTAGGAGGTACAGGGTGGGCTTTCTTT
CASSLGGTGWAFF
>TRBJ2-7|NA|NA|TRBV28
TGTGCCAGCAGTTTATCAGGGTATAGCTCCTACGAGCAGTACTTC
CASSLSGYSSYEQYF
>TRBJ1-1|NA|NA|TRBV6-5
TGTGCCAGCAGTTACTCGGGCTGGCCTCGTATGACTGAAGCTTTCTTT
CASSYSGWPRMTEAFF
>TRBJ2-7|NA|NA|TRBV7-9
TGTGCCAGCAGCGAAGGAGGGGACTACGAGCAGTACTTC
CASSEGGDYEQYF
>TRBJ1-5|NA|NA|TRBV5-5
TGTGCCAGCAGCTTAGGACAGACCAATCAGCCCCAGCATTTT
CASSLGQTNQPQHF
>TRBJ1-6|NA|TRBD1|TRBV19
TGTGCCAGTAGTAACGGACAGGGGGTAATGTATAATTCACCCCTCCACTTT
CASSNGQGVMYNSPLHF
>TRBJ1-4|NA|NA|TRBV7-8
TGTGCCAGCAGCTTACAGGGGCGGTTCGAAAAACTGTTTTTT
CASSLQGRFEKLFF
>TRBJ2-5|NA|NA|TRBV7-9
TGTGCCAGCAGCGAAGGACTACTCCAAGAGACCCAGTACTTC
CASSEGLLQETQYF
>TRBJ2-6|NA|TRBD1|TRBV6-2/TRBV6-3
TGTGCCAGCAGTACAAGGGGGCGTAGGGCCAACGTCCTGACTTTC
CASSTRGRRANVLTF
>TRBJ1-3|NA|NA|TRBV19
TGTGCCAGTAGTTCTGGGGGCAGGACGAGCTCTGGAAACACCATATATTTT
CASSSGGRTSSGNTIYF
>TRBJ2-5|NA|NA|TRBV27
TGTGCCAGCAGCCTACAGGCATTCGGACAGCAAGAGACCCAGTACTTC
CASSLQAFGQQETQYF
>TRBJ2-5|NA|NA|TRBV11-2
TGTGCCAGCAGCTTAGAGGCCCTAGATTACGAGACCCAGTACTTC
CASSLEALDYETQYF
>TRBJ2-7|NA|NA|TRBV11-2
TGTGCCAGCAGCCCCCCCCACTCGTACTCCTACGAGCAGTACTTC
CASSPPHSYSYEQYF
>TRBJ2-7|NA|NA|TRBV2
TGTGCCAGCAGTGATTCCCTTAGGAGTTACGAGCAGTACTTC
CASSDSLRSYEQYF
>TRBJ2-7|NA|TRBD2|TRBV9
TGTGCCAGCAGCCCCTCGGGCGGGAGGAATCTCTACGAGCAGTACTTC
CASSPSGGRNLYEQYF
>TRBJ2-7|few|TRBD1|TRBV7-8
TGTGCCAGCAGCGTGGACAGGGAGTACGAGCAGTACTTC
CASSVDREYEQYF
>TRBJ1-1|NA|TRBD1|TRBV7-2
TGTGCCAGCAGCTTCGACAGGGGTGGCGAAGCTTTCTTT
CASSFDRGGEAFF
>TRBJ2-1|NA|NA|TRBV19
TGTGCCAGTAGTATTGGGGCACAGGGGGGGTATGAGCAGTTCTTC
CASSIGAQGGYEQFF
>TRBJ2-2|NA|TRBD2|TRBV7-8
TGTGCCAGCAGCTTAGGAGTAGCGGGGAACACCGGGGAGCTGTTTTTT
CASSLGVAGNTGELFF
>TRBJ1-1|NA|NA|TRBV14
TGTGCCAGCAGCCAAGGGTACCCAGGGGAGTTTTTTGCGATTGAAGCTTTCTTT
CASSQGYPGEFFAIEAFF
>TRBJ1-1|once|TRBD1|TRBV27
TGTGCCACCAAATCCCGGGACAGGAACACTGAAGCTTTCTTT
CATKSRDRNTEAFF
>TRBJ1-3|NA|NA|TRBV3-1/TRBV3-2
TGTGCCAGCAGCGCGCAGGGCTCTGGAAACACCATATATTTT
CASSAQGSGNTIYF